The next 26 T cell receptor beta chains were all read from a single sample in a study of graft-versus-host responses after intestinal transplantation. These receptors lack a known antigen. Measured with immunoSEQ multiplex PCR; TCRdb has only the in-frame clones, and not every one. The sample includes 80,000 to 85,000 clones, 90% to 95% of them seen just once. The specimen was unstimulated CD4+ T cells sorted from spleen or lymph node cells, collected before intestinal transplant. The source of these receptors is a human donor who received an intestinal transplant.

The chain uses TRBV9 and TRBJ1-3; D is uncertain. V gave up 5 bases and J gave up 4 bases, with 7 bases separating them. Germline-derived CDR1 and CDR2 are SGDLS and YYNGEE. CDR3 length: 12 amino acids. Here the CDR3 DNA reads TGTGCCAGCAGAGGAGGGGGAAACACCATATATTTT. It translates to CASRGGGNTIYF.

The J gene is TRBJ1-2, the V gene TRBV4-1; 12 positions match TRBD1. J gave up 5 bases and V 1 base, and 5 bases lay outside the gene matches. CDR1 is MGHRA, CDR2 YSYEKL, per germline. CDR3 length equals 16 residues. The CDR3 DNA reads as TGCGCCAGCAGCCAAGCCCGGGACAGGGGGCTGTATGGCTACACCTTC. Translation gives CASSQARDRGLYGYTF.

The genes are TRBV27 and TRBJ2-4, with TRBD1 matching 7 bases. Per germline, CDR1 MNHEY and CDR2 SMNVEV (reference sequence). Trimming cost V 5 bases and J 2 bases; bases outside gene matches: 6. The CDR3 has 15 residues. In DNA form, the CDR3 reads TGTGCCAGCAGTGAGGGGGCGCTATCCAAAAACATTCAGTACTTC. The encoded protein is CASSEGALSKNIQYF.

The chain employs TRBV9 and TRBJ2-3; 7 bases line up with TRBD1. The CDR3 length is 15 residues. Trimming cost V 4 bases and J 1 base; bases outside gene matches: 6. Per the germline V gene, CDR1 is SGDLS and CDR2 is YYNGEE. CDR3 loop: CASSLTGDGTDTQYF. CDR3 nucleotide sequence: TGTGCCAGCAGCCTCACAGGGGATGGCACAGATACGCAGTATTTT.

V gene TRBV7-2 combines with J gene TRBJ2-7, with TRBD2 as a possible D gene (6 bases). This CDR3 comprises 16 residues. V lost 5 bases and J 4 bases, leaving 21 bases between the germline ends. Germline V gives CDR1 SGHTA, CDR2 FQGNSA. The DNA of the CDR3 is TGTGCCAGCAGCACCAGGGAGGTCAGGTCCCTATACGAGCAGTACTTC. It yields the protein CASSTREVRSLYEQYF.

The chain employs TRBV19 and TRBJ2-7; the D gene is possibly TRBD2 (5 bases). The CDR3 spans 13 residues. Trimming removed 6 bases at V and 4 bases at J, with 13 bases between. Looked up from germline, CDR1 is LNHDA and CDR2 is SQIVND (reference sequence). In DNA form, the CDR3 reads TGTGCCAGTAGCCAGGACTCGGGGTACGAGCAGTACTTC. This codes for CASSQDSGYEQYF.

This clone was detected once. In DNA, the CDR3 is TGCGCCAGCAGCTTGGGACAGCTCCAAGAGACCCAGTACTTC. Its translation: CASSLGQLQETQYF. This chain links TRBV5-1 with TRBJ2-5, with a weak D call TRBD1 (5 bases). The CDR3 consists of 14 residues. V lost 0 bases, J lost 1 base, and 7 bases lay in between. The germline gives CDR1 SGHRS, CDR2 YFSETQ.

This chain links TRBV2 with TRBJ2-4; 10 positions match TRBD1. The germline CDR1 and CDR2 sequences are SNHLY and FYNNEI. Trimming took 3 bases from V and 1 from J; bases not matched to a gene: 0. The CDR3 has 15 residues. The CDR3 bases are TGTGCCAGCAGTGAGGACAGGGGGGCCAAAAACATTCAGTACTTC. This sequence encodes CASSEDRGAKNIQYF.

The chain is built from TRBV14 and TRBJ2-7, with TRBD1 matching 8 bases. This CDR3 is built from 15 residues. V shed 2 bases and J 1 base; nucleotides not matched to a gene: 4. Germline CDR1 SGHDN, CDR2 FVKESK. The chain's CDR3 is CASSQRQGRSYEQYF. As DNA, the CDR3 is TGTGCCAGCAGCCAACGACAGGGGAGGTCCTACGAGCAGTACTTC.

As DNA, the CDR3 is TGCGCCAGCAGCCCCCAGGGAGGATCACCCCTCCACTTT. The encoded protein is CASSPQGGSPLHF. The chain recombines TRBV5-1 with TRBJ1-6; D may be TRBD1 (5 bases). The germline V gene has CDR1 SGHRS and CDR2 YFSETQ. The ends were cut back, 4 bases at V and 10 bases at J, with 12 bases in the middle. The CDR3 sequence is 13 residues long.

This rearrangement joins TRBV28 to TRBJ1-2; 8 nucleotides align to TRBD1. Unmatched junction bases numbered 6, after V lost 6 bases and J lost 0 bases. Germline V lookup: CDR1 MDHEN, CDR2 SYDVKM. This CDR3 contains 15 residues. The CDR3 DNA sequence: TGTGCCAGCAGCAGGACAGGGTGGACTAACTATGGCTACACCTTC. This encodes CASSRTGWTNYGYTF.

The chain combines TRBV19 with TRBJ2-7; D call uncertain. V was trimmed by 1 base and J by 3 bases, leaving 7 bases between them. Per the germline V gene, CDR1 is LNHDA and CDR2 is SQIVND (reference sequence). The CDR3 has 13 amino acids. The CDR3 reads CASSIGKSYEQYF. DNA of the CDR3: TGTGCCAGTAGTATAGGTAAGAGCTACGAGCAGTACTTC.

This rearrangement joins TRBV5-6 to TRBJ1-2; weak D call: TRBD1 (6 bases). The CDR3 totals 15 residues. From germline, CDR1 is SGHDT and CDR2 YYEEEE. Trimming left V 4 bases short and J 7 bases short, with 20 bases between. In DNA form, the CDR3 reads TGTGCCAGCAGCCCTCAAGGGGGGGAATCATCTGGCTACACCTTC. It specifies CASSPQGGESSGYTF. Full variable domain (remainder filled in from reference TRBV5-6 and TRBJ1-2): DAGVTQSPTHLIKTRGQQVTLRCSPKSGHDTVSWYQQALGQGPQFIFQYYEEEERQRGNFPDRFSGHQFPNYSSELNVNALLLGDSALYLCASSPQGGESSGYTFGSGTRLTVV.

The chain joins TRBV7-9 to TRBJ1-2; no definite D call. The germline CDR1 and CDR2 sequences are SEHNR and FQNEAQ (reference sequence). The V and J ends lost 5 bases and 0 bases respectively, with 10 bases between them. The CDR3 has 14 amino acids. CDR3 sequence reads: CASSEVSTNYGYTF. As DNA, the CDR3 is TGTGCCAGCAGCGAGGTATCAACTAACTATGGCTACACCTTC.

The chain has TRBV27 and TRBJ2-7; a possible D gene is TRBD1 (6 bases). The length of the CDR3 is 15 residues. The V end lost 2 bases, the J end lost 3 bases, and 14 bases lay between the germline ends. Germline V CDR1 and CDR2: MNHEY, SMNVEV (reference sequence). CDR3 sequence reads: CASSLGSTGHYEQYF. The CDR3 nucleotides read TGTGCCAGCAGTTTAGGGTCTACGGGACACTACGAGCAGTACTTC.

This chain uses TRBV5-1 with TRBJ2-5; TRBD2 matches at 7 bases. The CDR3 totals 15 residues. Germline V gives CDR1 SGHRS, CDR2 YFSETQ. Germline trimming cut 2 bases from V and 2 bases from J; bases unmatched to any gene: 6. The DNA of the CDR3 is TGCGCCAGCAGCTTCCCGGGAGGAAGACAAGAGACCCAGTACTTC. It codes for CASSFPGGRQETQYF.

V and J are TRBV30 and TRBJ2-3; 7 bases agree with TRBD1. Germline V gene data show CDR1 as GTSNPN and CDR2 as SVGIG (reference sequence). Germline trimming cut 1 base from V and 1 base from J; bases unmatched to any gene: 2. The CDR3 is 14 amino acids. The CDR3 loop reads CAWSEGGGTDTQYF. The CDR3, as DNA: TGTGCCTGGAGTGAAGGGGGCGGCACAGATACGCAGTATTTT.

This chain uses TRBV15 with TRBJ1-1; TRBD1 agrees at 11 bases. In germline, CDR1 is LNHNV, CDR2 YYDKDF (reference sequence). V trimming: 5 bases; J trimming: 3 bases; junction bases outside the gene matches: 8. The CDR3 runs to 16 residues. The CDR3 protein is CATSARTGGGYTEAFF. The CDR3 nucleotides read TGTGCCACCAGCGCCCGGACAGGGGGCGGGTACACTGAAGCTTTCTTT. The full variable domain, in which reference TRBV15 and TRBJ1-1 provide the parts outside the CDR3, is DAMVIQNPRYQVTQFGKPVTLSCSQTLNHNVMYWYQQKSSQAPKLLFHYYDKDFNNEADTPDNFQSRRPNTSFCFLDIRSPGLGDTAMYLCATSARTGGGYTEAFFGQGTRLTVV.

The chain employs TRBV11-2 and TRBJ2-7; D may be TRBD1 (5 bases). The germline CDR1 and CDR2 sequences are SGHAT and FQNNGV. Trimming took 6 bases from V and 3 from J, leaving 9 bases between them. The CDR3 extends over 12 amino acids. The CDR3 loop is CASRLTVYEQYF. The CDR3 region has the DNA TGTGCCAGCAGACTGACAGTCTACGAGCAGTACTTC.

V usage is TRBV19 and J usage is TRBJ2-5; 8 nucleotides align to TRBD1. Germline loops: CDR1 LNHDA, CDR2 SQIVND (reference sequence). CDR3 length: 15 amino acids. J gave up 2 bases and V 4 bases, and 6 bases lay outside the gene matches. CDR3 nucleotides: TGTGCCAGTAGTAACGGACAGGGTGGGCAAGAGACCCAGTACTTC. Its protein product is CASSNGQGGQETQYF.

This clone turned up a few times. V gene TRBV6-5 combines with J gene TRBJ2-7; TRBD1 matches 8 bases. This CDR3 comprises 15 residues. Losses at the gene ends were 6 bases for V and 3 bases for J; bases not matched to a gene: 10. In germline, CDR1 is MNHEY, CDR2 SVGAGI. Here the CDR3 reads CASSLSGGTLYEQYF. In DNA form, the CDR3 reads TGTGCCAGCAGCCTCTCAGGGGGCACCCTCTACGAGCAGTACTTC.

This chain uses TRBV19 with TRBJ2-5, with TRBD2 identical over 7 bases. The J segment lost 0 bases and the V segment lost 7 bases, leaving 2 bases of the junction unmatched. CDR3 length equals 13 residues. Per germline, CDR1 LNHDA and CDR2 SQIVND (reference sequence). The CDR3 sequence is CASKGTNQETQYF. The CDR3, as DNA: TGTGCCAGTAAGGGGACTAACCAAGAGACCCAGTACTTC.

The chain combines TRBV5-1 with TRBJ2-3; 7 nucleotides match TRBD1. V was pared by 4 bases and J by 1 base, with 6 bases of the junction left unmatched. The V gene's germline CDR1 is SGHRS and CDR2 YFSETQ. CDR3 length: 15 residues. The CDR3 here is CASSHDRAGTDTQYF. DNA of the CDR3: TGCGCCAGCAGCCACGACAGGGCTGGCACAGATACGCAGTATTTT.

This clone was seen just once. The genes are TRBV6-1 and TRBJ1-4; no clear D gene. The V gene lost 4 bases and the J gene lost 6 bases, with 9 bases spanning the gap. Per the germline V gene, CDR1 is MNHNS and CDR2 is SASEGT. The CDR3 is 13 amino acids. The CDR3 loop reads CASSVSLDEKLFF. In DNA, the CDR3 is TGTGCCAGCAGTGTGAGTTTGGATGAAAAACTGTTTTTT.

This chain connects TRBV28 to TRBJ2-3; 7 bases line up with TRBD2. With V trimmed by 7 bases and J by 2 bases, 6 bases remained unmatched. The length of the CDR3 is 14 residues. The germline V gene encodes CDR1 MDHEN and CDR2 SYDVKM. The CDR3 loop reads CASKIGGYTDTQYF. CDR3 nucleotides: TGTGCCAGCAAGATCGGGGGGTACACAGATACGCAGTATTTT.

The chain employs TRBV18 and TRBJ1-3, with D uncertain. V was clipped by 3 bases and J by 0 bases, with 9 bases between them. From germline, CDR1 is KGHSH and CDR2 LQKENI. The CDR3 extends over 15 amino acids. The CDR3 DNA follows: TGTGCCAGCTCACCCAGGATAGACTCTGGAAACACCATATATTTT. Its protein product is CASSPRIDSGNTIYF.